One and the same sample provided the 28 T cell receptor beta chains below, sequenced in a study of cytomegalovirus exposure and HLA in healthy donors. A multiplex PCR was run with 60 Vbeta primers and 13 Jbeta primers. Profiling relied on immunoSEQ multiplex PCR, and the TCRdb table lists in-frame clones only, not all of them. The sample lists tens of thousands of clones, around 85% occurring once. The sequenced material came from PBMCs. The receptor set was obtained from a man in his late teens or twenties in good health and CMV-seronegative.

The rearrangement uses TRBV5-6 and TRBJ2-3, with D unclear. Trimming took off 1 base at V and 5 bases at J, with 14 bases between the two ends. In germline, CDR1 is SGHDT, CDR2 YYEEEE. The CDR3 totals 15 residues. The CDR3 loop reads CASSLSDNSLDTQYF. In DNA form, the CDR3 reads TGTGCCAGCAGCTTGAGTGATAACTCGCTAGATACGCAGTATTTT.

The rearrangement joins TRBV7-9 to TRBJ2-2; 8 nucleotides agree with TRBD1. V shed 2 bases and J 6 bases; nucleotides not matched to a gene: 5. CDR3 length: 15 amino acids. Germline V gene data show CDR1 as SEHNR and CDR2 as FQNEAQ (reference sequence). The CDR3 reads CASSLSQGAAGELFF. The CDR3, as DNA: TGTGCCAGCAGCTTATCCCAGGGGGCCGCCGGGGAGCTGTTTTTT.

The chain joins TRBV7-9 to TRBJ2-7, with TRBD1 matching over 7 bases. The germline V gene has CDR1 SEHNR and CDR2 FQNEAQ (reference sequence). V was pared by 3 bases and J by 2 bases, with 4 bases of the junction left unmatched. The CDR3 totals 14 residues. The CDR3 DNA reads TGTGCCAGCAGCTTCAGACAGGGCCCCTACGAGCAGTACTTC. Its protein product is CASSFRQGPYEQYF.

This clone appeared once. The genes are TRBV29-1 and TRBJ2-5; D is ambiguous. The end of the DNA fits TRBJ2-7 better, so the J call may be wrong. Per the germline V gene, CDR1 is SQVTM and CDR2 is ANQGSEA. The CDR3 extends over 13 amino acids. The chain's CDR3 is CSVGAGVTYEQYF. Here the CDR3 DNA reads TGCAGCGTTGGGGCAGGCGTAACCTACGAGCAGTACTTC.

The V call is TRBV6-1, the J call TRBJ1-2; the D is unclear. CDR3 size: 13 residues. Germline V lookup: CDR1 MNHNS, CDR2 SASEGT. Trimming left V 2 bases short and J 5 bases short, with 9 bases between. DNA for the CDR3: TGTGCCAGCAGTGAAAGCGGAATATATGGCTACACCTTC. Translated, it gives CASSESGIYGYTF.

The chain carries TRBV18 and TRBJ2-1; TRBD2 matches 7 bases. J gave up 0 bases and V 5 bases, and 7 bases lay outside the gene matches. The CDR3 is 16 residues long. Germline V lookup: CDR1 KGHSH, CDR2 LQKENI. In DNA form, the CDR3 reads TGTGCCAGCTCATTAAAAGCGGGACCCTCCTACAATGAGCAGTTCTTC. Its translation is CASSLKAGPSYNEQFF.

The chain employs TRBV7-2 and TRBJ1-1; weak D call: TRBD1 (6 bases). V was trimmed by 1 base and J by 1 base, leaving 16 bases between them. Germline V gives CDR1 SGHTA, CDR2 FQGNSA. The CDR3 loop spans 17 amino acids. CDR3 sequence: CASSLETGRIRNTEAFF. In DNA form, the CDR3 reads TGTGCCAGCAGCTTAGAGACAGGTAGAATACGGAACACTGAAGCTTTCTTT.

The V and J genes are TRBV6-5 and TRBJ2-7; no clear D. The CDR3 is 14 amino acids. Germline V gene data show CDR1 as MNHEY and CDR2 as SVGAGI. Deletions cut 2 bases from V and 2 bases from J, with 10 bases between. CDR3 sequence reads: CASSYQVTPYEQYF. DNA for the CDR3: TGTGCCAGCAGTTACCAGGTTACGCCCTACGAGCAGTACTTC.

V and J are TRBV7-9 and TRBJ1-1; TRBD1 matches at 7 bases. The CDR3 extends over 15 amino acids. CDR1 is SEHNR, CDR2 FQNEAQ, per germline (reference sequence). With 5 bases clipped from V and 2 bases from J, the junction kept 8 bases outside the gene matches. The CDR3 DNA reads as TGTGCCAGCAGCCCTCGACAGGGATATAACACTGAAGCTTTCTTT. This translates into CASSPRQGYNTEAFF.

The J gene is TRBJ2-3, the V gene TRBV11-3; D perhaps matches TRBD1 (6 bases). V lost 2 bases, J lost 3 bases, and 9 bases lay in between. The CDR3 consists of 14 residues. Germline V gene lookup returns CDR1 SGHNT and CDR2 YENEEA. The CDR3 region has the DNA TGTGCCAGCAGCTTAACAGGGAAAACAGATACGCAGTATTTT. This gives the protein CASSLTGKTDTQYF.

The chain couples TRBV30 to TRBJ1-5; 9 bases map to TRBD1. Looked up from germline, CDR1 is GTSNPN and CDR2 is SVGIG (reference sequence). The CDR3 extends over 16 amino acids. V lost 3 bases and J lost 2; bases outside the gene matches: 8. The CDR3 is CAWRKPTGGGNQPQHF. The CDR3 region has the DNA TGTGCCTGGAGAAAACCGACAGGGGGTGGCAATCAGCCCCAGCATTTT.

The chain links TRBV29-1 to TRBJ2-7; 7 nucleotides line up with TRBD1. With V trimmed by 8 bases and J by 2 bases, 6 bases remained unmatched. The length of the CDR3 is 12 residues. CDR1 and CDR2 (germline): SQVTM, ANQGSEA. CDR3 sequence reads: CSLRDSAYEQYF. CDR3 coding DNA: TGCAGCCTCCGGGACAGCGCCTACGAGCAGTACTTC.

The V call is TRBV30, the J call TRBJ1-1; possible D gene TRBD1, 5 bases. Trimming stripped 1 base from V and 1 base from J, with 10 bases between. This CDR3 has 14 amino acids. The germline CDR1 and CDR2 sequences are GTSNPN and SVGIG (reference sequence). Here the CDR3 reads CAWSGPGQNTEAFF. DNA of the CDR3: TGTGCCTGGAGTGGTCCCGGACAGAACACTGAAGCTTTCTTT.

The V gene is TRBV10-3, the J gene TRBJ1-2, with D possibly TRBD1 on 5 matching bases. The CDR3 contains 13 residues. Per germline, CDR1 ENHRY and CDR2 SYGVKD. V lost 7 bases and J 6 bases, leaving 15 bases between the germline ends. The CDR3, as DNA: TGTGCCATCACCCCAAGACAGATGGATGGCTACACCTTC. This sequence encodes CAITPRQMDGYTF.

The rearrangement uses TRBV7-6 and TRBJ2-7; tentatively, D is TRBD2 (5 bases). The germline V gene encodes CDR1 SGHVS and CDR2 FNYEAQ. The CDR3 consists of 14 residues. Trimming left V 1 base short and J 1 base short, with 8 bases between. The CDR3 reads CASSLDSGSYEQYF. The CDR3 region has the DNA TGTGCCAGCAGCTTAGATTCGGGGTCCTACGAGCAGTACTTC.

The CDR3 bases are TGTGCCAGCAGCTTAGGAATCCGGGAAGGCTACACCTTC. This sequence encodes CASSLGIREGYTF. The chain uses TRBV7-9 and TRBJ1-2; no firm D call. The CDR3 runs to 13 residues. Germline assignment: CDR1 SEHNR and CDR2 FQNEAQ (reference sequence). The ends were cut back, 1 base at V and 8 bases at J, with 11 bases in the middle.

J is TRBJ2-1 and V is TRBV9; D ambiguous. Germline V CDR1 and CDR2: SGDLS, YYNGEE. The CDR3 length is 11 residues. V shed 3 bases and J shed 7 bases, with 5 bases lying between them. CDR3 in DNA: TGTGCCAGCAGCGGTCGGAATGAGCAGTTCTTC. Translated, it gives CASSGRNEQFF.

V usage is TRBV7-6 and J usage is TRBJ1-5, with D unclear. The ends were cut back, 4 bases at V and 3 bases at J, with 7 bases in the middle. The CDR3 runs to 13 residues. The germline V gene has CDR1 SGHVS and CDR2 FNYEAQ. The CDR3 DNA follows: TGTGCCAGCAGCTCCGGGTCCAATCAGCCCCAGCATTTT. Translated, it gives CASSSGSNQPQHF.

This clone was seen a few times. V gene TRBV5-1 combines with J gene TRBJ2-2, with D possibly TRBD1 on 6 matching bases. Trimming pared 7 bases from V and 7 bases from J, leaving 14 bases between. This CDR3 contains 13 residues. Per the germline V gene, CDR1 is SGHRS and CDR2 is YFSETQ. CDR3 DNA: TGCGCCAGCTCCATGGACAGTGACGGGGAGCTGTTTTTT. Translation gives CASSMDSDGELFF.

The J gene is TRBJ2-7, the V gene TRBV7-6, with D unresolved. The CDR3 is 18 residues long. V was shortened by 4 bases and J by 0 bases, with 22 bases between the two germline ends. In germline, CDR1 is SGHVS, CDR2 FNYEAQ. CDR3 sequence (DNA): TGTGCCAGCAGCTCTAACGCCGCTTTCGACTCGAACTCCTACGAGCAGTACTTC. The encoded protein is CASSSNAAFDSNSYEQYF.

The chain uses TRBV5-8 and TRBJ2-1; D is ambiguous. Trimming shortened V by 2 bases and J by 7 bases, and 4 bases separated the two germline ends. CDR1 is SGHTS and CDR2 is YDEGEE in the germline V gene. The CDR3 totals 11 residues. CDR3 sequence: CASSLANEQFF. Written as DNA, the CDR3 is TGTGCCAGCAGCTTAGCAAATGAGCAGTTCTTC. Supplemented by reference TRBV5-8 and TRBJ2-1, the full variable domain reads EAGVTQSPTHLIKTRGQQATLRCSPISGHTSVYWYQQALGLGLQFLLWYDEGEERNRGNFPPRFSGRQFPNYSSELNVNALELEDSALYLCASSLANEQFFGPGTRLTVL.

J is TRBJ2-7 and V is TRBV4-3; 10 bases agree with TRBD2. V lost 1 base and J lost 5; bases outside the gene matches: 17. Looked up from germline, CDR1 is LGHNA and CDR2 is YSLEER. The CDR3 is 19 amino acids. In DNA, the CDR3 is TGCGCCAGCAGCCAAGGGGCAGGGGGCTCCGGGACTAGCGCCCACGAGCAGTACTTC. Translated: CASSQGAGGSGTSAHEQYF.

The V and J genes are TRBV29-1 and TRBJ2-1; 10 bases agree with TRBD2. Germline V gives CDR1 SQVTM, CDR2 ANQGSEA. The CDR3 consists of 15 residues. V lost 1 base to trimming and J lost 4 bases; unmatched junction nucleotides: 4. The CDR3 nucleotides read TGCAGCGTTGAAGGGACTAGCGGCTTTTACAATGAGCAGTTCTTC. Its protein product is CSVEGTSGFYNEQFF.

The CDR3 is CSVVETGTGSEQYF. The CDR3 nucleotides read TGCAGCGTTGTCGAAACCGGGACAGGTTCCGAGCAGTACTTC. The chain joins TRBV29-1 to TRBJ2-7, with 8 bases that match TRBD1. Germline CDR1 and CDR2: SQVTM and ANQGSEA. The CDR3 has 14 amino acids. The V segment lost 4 bases and the J segment 6 bases; nucleotides outside the gene matches: 11.

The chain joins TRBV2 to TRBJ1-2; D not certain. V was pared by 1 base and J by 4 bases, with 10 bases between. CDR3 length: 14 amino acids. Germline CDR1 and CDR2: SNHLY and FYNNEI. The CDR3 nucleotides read TGTGCCAGCAGTGAAGTGAGGTCAGCCTATGGCTACACCTTC. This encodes CASSEVRSAYGYTF. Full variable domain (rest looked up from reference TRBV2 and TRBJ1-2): EPEVTQTPSHQVTQMGQEVILRCVPISNHLYFYWYRQILGQKVEFLVSFYNNEISEKSEIFDDQFSVERPDGSNFTLKIRSTKLEDSAMYFCASSEVRSAYGYTFGSGTRLTVV.

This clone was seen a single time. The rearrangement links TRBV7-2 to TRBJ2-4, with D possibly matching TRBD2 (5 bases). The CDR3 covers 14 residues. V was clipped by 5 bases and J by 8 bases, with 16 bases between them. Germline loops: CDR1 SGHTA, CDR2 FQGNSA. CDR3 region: CASSPQGGQDIQYF. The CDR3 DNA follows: TGTGCCAGCAGCCCGCAAGGCGGGCAGGACATTCAGTACTTC.

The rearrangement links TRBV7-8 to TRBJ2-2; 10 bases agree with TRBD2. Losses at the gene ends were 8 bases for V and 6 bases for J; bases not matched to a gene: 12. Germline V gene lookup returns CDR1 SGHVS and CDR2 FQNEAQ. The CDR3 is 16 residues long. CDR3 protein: CASVWRTSGVPGELFF. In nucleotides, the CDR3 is TGTGCCAGCGTTTGGAGGACTAGCGGAGTCCCCGGGGAGCTGTTTTTT.

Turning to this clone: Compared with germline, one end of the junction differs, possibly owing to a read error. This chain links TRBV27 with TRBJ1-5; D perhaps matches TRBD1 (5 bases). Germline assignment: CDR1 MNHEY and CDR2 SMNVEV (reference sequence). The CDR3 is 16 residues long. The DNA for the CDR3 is TGTGCCAGCACTTTATCAGGGAGGATGAGCAATCAGCCCCAGCATTTT. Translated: CASTLSGRMSNQPQHF.